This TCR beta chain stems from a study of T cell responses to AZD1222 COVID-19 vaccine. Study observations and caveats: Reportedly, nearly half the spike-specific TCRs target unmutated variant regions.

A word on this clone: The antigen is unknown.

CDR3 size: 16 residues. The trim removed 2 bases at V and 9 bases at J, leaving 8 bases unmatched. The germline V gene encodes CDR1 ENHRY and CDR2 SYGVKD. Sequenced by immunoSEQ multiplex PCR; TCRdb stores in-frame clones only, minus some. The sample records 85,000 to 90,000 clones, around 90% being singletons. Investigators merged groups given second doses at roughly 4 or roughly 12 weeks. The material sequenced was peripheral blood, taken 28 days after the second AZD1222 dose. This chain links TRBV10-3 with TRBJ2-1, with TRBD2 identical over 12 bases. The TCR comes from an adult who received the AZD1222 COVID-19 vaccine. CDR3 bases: TGTGCCATCAGTGAGACCCTAGCGGGGGGGATGAGTGAGCAGTTCTTC. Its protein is CAISETLAGGMSEQFF.